The 12 T cell receptor beta chains reported below all come from one sample, sequenced in a study of control samples from healthy donors and cancer patients. TCRdb's copy holds only in-frame clones and misses some; the assay was immunoSEQ multiplex PCR. The table has tens of thousands of clones, roughly 94% seen once. Material for sequencing was blood. Receptor source: a man aged 25 to 40 in good health.

On this clone itself: The junction does not match germline at one end; this may be a read error. The chain joins TRBV7-7 to TRBJ2-5; tentative D call: TRBD1 (6 bases). The length of the CDR3 is 13 residues. The germline CDR1 and CDR2 sequences are SSHAT and FNYEAQ (reference sequence). The CDR3 region is CASSPTGPETQYF. In DNA, the CDR3 is TGTGCTAGCAGCCCGACAGGTCCTGAGACCCAGTACTTC. The complete variable domain, with remaining parts taken from reference TRBV7-7 and TRBJ2-5, reads GAGVSQSPRYKVTKRGQDVTLRCDPISSHATLYWYQQALGQGPEFLTYFNYEAQPDKSGLPSDRFSAERPEGSISTLTIQRTEQRDSAMYRCASSPTGPETQYFGPGTRLLVL.

The chain links TRBV5-5 to TRBJ2-3; D possibly corresponds to TRBD1 (5 bases). Trimming left V 2 bases short and J 2 bases short, with 9 bases between. Looked up from germline, CDR1 is SGHKS and CDR2 is YYEKEE (reference sequence). The CDR3 has 14 residues. In DNA form, the CDR3 reads TGTGCCAGCAGCTTATCAGGGCCCACAGATACGCAGTATTTT. It translates to CASSLSGPTDTQYF.

The chain links TRBV21-1 to TRBJ1-1; the table's D call TRBD1 went unverified against the DNA. TRBV21-1 counts as a pseudogene. This CDR3 region has 14 residues. CDR3 protein: CASSKSQAISEAFF. The CDR3 coding sequence is TGTGCCAGCAGCAAATCACAGGCGATATCTGAAGCTTTCTTT.

The gene calls are TRBV30 and TRBJ1-5, with 7 positions matching TRBD1. Germline assignment: CDR1 GTSNPN and CDR2 SVGIG (reference sequence). The length of the CDR3 is 13 residues. With V trimmed by 5 bases and J by 1 base, 2 bases remained unmatched. The CDR3 DNA sequence: TGTGCCTGGGCGGGACAGAGCAATCAGCCCCAGCATTTT. Encoded protein: CAWAGQSNQPQHF.

The chain joins TRBV19 to TRBJ1-4; D gene ambiguous. The V gene's germline CDR1 is LNHDA and CDR2 SQIVND (reference sequence). Trimming left V 5 bases short and J 6 bases short, with 10 bases between. The CDR3 is 13 residues long. The CDR3 spells CASSGTFDEKLFF. For the CDR3, the DNA is TGTGCCAGTAGTGGTACCTTTGATGAAAAACTGTTTTTT.

This sequence joins TRBV6-1 and TRBJ2-7; D unclear. Trimming shortened V by 1 base and J by 2 bases, and 15 bases separated the two germline ends. The CDR3 loop spans 16 amino acids. CDR1 is MNHNS and CDR2 is SASEGT in the germline V gene. CDR3 sequence reads: CASSEGLRTYTYEQYF. The CDR3 region has the DNA TGTGCCAGCAGTGAAGGGTTGCGTACTTACACCTACGAGCAGTACTTC.

The CDR3: CASNSGRGGELFF. DNA for the CDR3: TGTGCCAGCAATAGCGGGAGAGGTGGGGAGCTGTTTTTT. The chain carries TRBV5-4 and TRBJ2-2, with TRBD2 matching 9 bases. CDR1 is SGHNT, CDR2 YYREEE, per germline (reference sequence). The CDR3 is made up of 13 amino acids. V was pared by 6 bases and J by 8 bases, with 5 bases of the junction left unmatched.

V is TRBV7-9 and J is TRBJ2-2; D possibly matches TRBD1 or TRBD2 (5 bases each). This CDR3 has 16 residues. The V and J ends lost 3 bases and 2 bases respectively, with 13 bases between them. Germline V lookup: CDR1 SEHNR, CDR2 FQNEAQ (reference sequence). The CDR3 spells CASSLAGTSNTGELFF. CDR3 in DNA: TGTGCCAGCAGCTTGGCCGGGACGTCTAACACCGGGGAGCTGTTTTTT. The variable domain in full, with the rest retrieved from reference TRBV7-9 and TRBJ2-2, is DTGVSQNPRHKITKRGQNVTFRCDPISEHNRLYWYRQTLGQGPEFLTYFQNEAQLEKSRLLSDRFSAERPKGSFSTLEIQRTEQGDSAMYLCASSLAGTSNTGELFFGEGSRLTVL.

The chain uses TRBV5-6 and TRBJ2-4; 15 positions agree with TRBD2. V trimming: 3 bases; J trimming: 7 bases; junction bases outside the gene matches: 5. The CDR3 sequence is 16 residues long. CDR1 and CDR2 from the germline V gene are SGHDT and YYEEEE. CDR3 sequence reads: CASSSPGLAGGNIQYF. In DNA form, the CDR3 reads TGTGCCAGCAGCTCTCCGGGACTAGCGGGAGGTAACATTCAGTACTTC.

This chain uses TRBV15 with TRBJ1-1; D is possibly TRBD1 (5 bases). CDR3 size: 15 residues. Germline V gene lookup returns CDR1 LNHNV and CDR2 YYDKDF (reference sequence). The V end was cut by 0 bases, the J end by 11 bases, with 19 bases between. This chain's CDR3 is CATSRDQGARSLAFF. The CDR3 DNA reads as TGTGCCACCAGCAGAGATCAAGGGGCAAGGAGTCTCGCTTTCTTT.

The chain carries TRBV3-1 (or the pseudogene TRBV3-2) and TRBJ2-7, with a weak D call TRBD1 (6 bases). The length of the CDR3 is 12 residues. Trimming left V 4 bases short and J 7 bases short, with 11 bases between. Germline lookup yields CDR1 LGHDT and CDR2 YNNKEL (reference sequence). The CDR3 sequence is CASSPQGREQYF. The DNA of the CDR3 is TGTGCCAGCAGCCCCCAGGGGCGTGAGCAGTACTTC.

V is TRBV27 and J is TRBJ1-5; D is unclear. The ends were cut back, 5 bases at V and 4 bases at J, with 6 bases in the middle. Germline CDR1 MNHEY, CDR2 SMNVEV (reference sequence). This CDR3 is built from 12 residues. In DNA, the CDR3 is TGTGCCAGCAGTCCGCCAAATCAGCCCCAGCATTTT. It encodes CASSPPNQPQHF.